The TCR beta chain under discussion was sequenced for a study of Ad26.COV2.S vaccination and SARS-CoV-2 variants. The treatment was: some 20 received Ad26.COV2.S at low or high dose, single or two shots; five or six received placebo; per-sample allocation not given. Following the first vaccine or placebo injection, samples were taken on day 63. Note on this clone: Its target is not known.

Study-level findings and limits: Participants given vaccine showed non-spike TCR breadth similar to that of placebo recipients.

Unmatched junction bases numbered 13, after V lost 4 bases and J lost 4 bases. The CDR3 sequence is 19 residues long. Germline CDR1 SGHAT, CDR2 FQNNGV. Assay: immunoSEQ multiplex PCR; the TCRdb copy retains only in-frame clones and omits some. The profile shows 300,000 to 400,000 clones, approximately 90% of them singletons. The chain links TRBV11-2 to TRBJ2-2; 12 bases map to TRBD2. The specimen was peripheral blood, collected in a trial of Ad26.COV2.S vaccine versus placebo. The sequence came from a person aged 18 to 59 who received the Ad26.COV2.S COVID-19 vaccine or a placebo. The CDR3 loop is CASSSVRASGRAGTGELFF. For the CDR3, the DNA is TGTGCCAGCAGCTCTGTTAGGGCTAGCGGGAGGGCGGGCACCGGGGAGCTGTTTTTT.